This TCR beta chain was documented in a study of T cells after yellow fever vaccination (dated by TCRdb to between 2018 and 2021). Some background on the complete study: The SMART-Seq v4 Ultra Low Input RNA kit was used to prepare libraries from fractions with low cell numbers. To follow T-cell clones before and after both primary and booster YFV17D yellow fever vaccination, bulk TCR alpha and beta repertoires underwent longitudinal sequencing. Two healthy male donors made up the cohort, one aged 18 to 30 years and the other aged 30 to 40 years. Blood was collected at multiple timepoints before and after primary and secondary immunization, and bulk PBMC replicates and cell subsets were isolated. General conclusions and limits of the study: A small share of clonotypes occurred in both CD4 and CD8 compartments, likely arising from convergent recombination. Computational filtering was needed because FACS-sorted repertoires could contain abundant contaminating clonotypes from the bulk population. After the booster, most clones that had expanded after primary vaccination were detected again (around 96% of CD4 and around 88% of CD8), suggesting broad maintenance of memory. Compared with the primary T-cell response, the secondary T-cell response was weaker but faster, peaking on day 5 rather than day 15. Because the study included only two donors, the extent to which the findings can be generalized is limited.

This clonotype has ten or more counts. The clone's antigen remains unknown. Base-call qualities are not available, and no considerably larger clone is one nucleotide away. The CDR3 goes from the cysteine to the phenylalanine over 14 residues. Solely the CDR3 DNA is kept, with 42 bases framed from the first base. Taken from the germline V gene (reference sequence), the CDR1 and CDR2 loops are MNHEY and SMNVEV. After removal of 3 bases from V and 9 bases from J, the junction retains 6 bases not matched to a gene. TCR cDNA was synthesized by 5'RACE template switching, through which a universal primer site and unique molecular identifiers were introduced. Priming of cDNA synthesis was performed from both the TCR alpha and TCR beta constant segments. Library amplification used two PCR steps, and the second PCR step added sample barcodes and sequencing adapters. Sequencing of libraries was performed on Illumina HiSeq 2500 (2x100 bp) or NovaSeq (2x150 bp). From the authors' description of their analysis: MIGEC handled demultiplexing of reads and collapsing into UMI consensus sequences, while MiXCR performed V(D)J alignment. Clonotypes responding to the vaccine were identified with edgeR on replicate PBMC samples, with the criteria of FDR below 0.01 and a log2 fold change above 5 up to day 15. Each bulk clonotype was labeled CD4 or CD8 based on which sequenced repertoire, CD4 or CD8, contained the clonotype at higher abundance. TCRdb reanalyzed the raw reads on its own, using fastp at Q25 for trimming and MiXCR for clone calling, and kept in-frame beta chains. Rows are combined by CDR3 protein, so each entry shows the most common genes and DNA. The V and J calls were not made by the authors but by TCRdb's processing. The sample table shows around 350,000 distinct CDR3 sequences, and about 6.2% are seen once. Jointly, the top ten make up approximately 16% of the sample.

This sample's treatment or condition label indicates: live attenuated yellow fever vaccine strain. At each blood-draw timepoint, two biological replicates of bulk PBMCs were obtained. A standard Ficoll-Paque protocol was used to isolate PBMCs from peripheral blood. TriZol was used to extract RNA from bulk PBMCs, from CD4 and CD8 fractions, and from dextramer-positive and dextramer-negative fractions. The clonotype comes from a man aged 25 to 40 who received the YFV17D yellow fever vaccine. The sequence is built from TRBV27 and TRBJ2-1, with TRBD2 identical over 9 junction bases. Sequencing was performed on PBMCs, taken 5 days after the yellow fever booster vaccination. The nucleotides are TGTGCCAGCAGTTTTTCTAGCGGGATGGGTGAGCAGTTCTTC. It translates as CASSFSSGMGEQFF.